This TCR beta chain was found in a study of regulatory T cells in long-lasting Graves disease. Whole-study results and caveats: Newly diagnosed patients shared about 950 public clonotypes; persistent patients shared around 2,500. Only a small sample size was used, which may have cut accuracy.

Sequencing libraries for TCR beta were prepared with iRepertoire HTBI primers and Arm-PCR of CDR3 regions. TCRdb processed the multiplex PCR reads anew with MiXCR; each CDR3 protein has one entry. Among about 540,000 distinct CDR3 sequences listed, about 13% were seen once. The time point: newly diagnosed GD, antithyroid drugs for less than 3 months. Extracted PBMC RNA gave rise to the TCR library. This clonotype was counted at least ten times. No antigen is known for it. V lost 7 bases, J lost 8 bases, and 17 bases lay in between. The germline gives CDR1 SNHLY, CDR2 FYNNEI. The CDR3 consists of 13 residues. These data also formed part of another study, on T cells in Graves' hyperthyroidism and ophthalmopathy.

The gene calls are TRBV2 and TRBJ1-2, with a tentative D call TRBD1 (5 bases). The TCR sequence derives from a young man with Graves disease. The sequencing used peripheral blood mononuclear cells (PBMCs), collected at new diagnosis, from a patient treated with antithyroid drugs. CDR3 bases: TGTGCCAGCAATCCCGGGAGGGGAAGGGGCTACACCTTC. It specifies CASNPGRGRGYTF.